The following is a T cell receptor beta chain sequence with its context. This sample includes further DNA sequences coding for the same CDR3. J gave up 0 bases and V 3 bases, and 6 bases lay outside the gene matches. The CDR3 has 16 residues. Looked up from germline, CDR1 is SGHRS and CDR2 is YFSETQ. This entry belongs to a study of blood T cell repertoires in COVID-19. Study-wide background: The United States, Italy and Spain were the sources of the acute and convalescent COVID-19 samples. PBMCs, B-cell-depleted T cells, or T cells were the source of the cDNA or gDNA that made up the material.

Per the original data handling: By means of reference gene primer amplification, nucleated cell counts were estimated. Data came from immunoSEQ multiplex PCR; TCRdb stores just in-frame clones and leaves some out. V, J and clone size are those of that table, while D and trimming were read from the DNA. Of about 170,000 clones in the sample, 90% were seen once. The sample was peripheral blood. The sequence derives from a middle-aged man with acute or convalescent COVID-19. The chain is built from TRBV5-1 and TRBJ1-1; 9 bases fit TRBD1. CDR3 sequence: CASSSGQGTMNTEAFF. The CDR3, as DNA: TGCGCCAGCAGCTCCGGACAGGGGACGATGAACACTGAAGCTTTCTTT.